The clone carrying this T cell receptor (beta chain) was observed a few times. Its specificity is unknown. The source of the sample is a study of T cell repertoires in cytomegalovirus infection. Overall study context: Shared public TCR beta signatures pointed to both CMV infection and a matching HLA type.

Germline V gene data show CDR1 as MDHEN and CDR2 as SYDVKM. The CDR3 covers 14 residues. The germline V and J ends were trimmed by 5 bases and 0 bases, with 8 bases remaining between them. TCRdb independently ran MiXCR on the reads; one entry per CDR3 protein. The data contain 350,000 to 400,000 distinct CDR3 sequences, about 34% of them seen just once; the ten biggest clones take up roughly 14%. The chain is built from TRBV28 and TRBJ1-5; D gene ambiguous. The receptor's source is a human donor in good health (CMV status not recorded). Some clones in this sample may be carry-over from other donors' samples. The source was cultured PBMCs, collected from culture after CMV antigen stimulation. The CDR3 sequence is CASSHPRSNQPQHF. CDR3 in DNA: TGTGCCAGCAGTCATCCCCGTAGCAATCAGCCCCAGCATTTT.